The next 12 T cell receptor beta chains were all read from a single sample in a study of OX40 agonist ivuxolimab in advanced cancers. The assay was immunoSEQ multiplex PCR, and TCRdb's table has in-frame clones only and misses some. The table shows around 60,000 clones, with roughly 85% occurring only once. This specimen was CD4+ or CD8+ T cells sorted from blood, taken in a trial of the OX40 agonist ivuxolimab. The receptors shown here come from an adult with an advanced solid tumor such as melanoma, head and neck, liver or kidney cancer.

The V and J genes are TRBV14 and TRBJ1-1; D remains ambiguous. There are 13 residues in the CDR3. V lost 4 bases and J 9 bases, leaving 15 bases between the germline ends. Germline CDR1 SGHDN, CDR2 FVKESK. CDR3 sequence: CASSPDIGGKAFF. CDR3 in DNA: TGTGCCAGCAGCCCGGATATAGGCGGGAAAGCTTTCTTT.

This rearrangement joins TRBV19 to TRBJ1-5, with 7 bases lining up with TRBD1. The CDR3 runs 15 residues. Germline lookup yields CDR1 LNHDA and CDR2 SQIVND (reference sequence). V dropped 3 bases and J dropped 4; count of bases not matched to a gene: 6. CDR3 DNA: TGTGCCAGTAGTATTTTCGCCAGGGGGAATCAGCCCCAGCATTTT. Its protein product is CASSIFARGNQPQHF.

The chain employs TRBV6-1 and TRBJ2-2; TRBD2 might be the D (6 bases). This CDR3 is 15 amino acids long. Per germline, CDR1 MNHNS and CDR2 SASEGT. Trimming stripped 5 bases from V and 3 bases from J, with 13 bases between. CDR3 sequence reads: CASSNSGLDTGELFF. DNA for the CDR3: TGTGCCAGCAGTAATTCGGGACTCGACACCGGGGAGCTGTTTTTT.

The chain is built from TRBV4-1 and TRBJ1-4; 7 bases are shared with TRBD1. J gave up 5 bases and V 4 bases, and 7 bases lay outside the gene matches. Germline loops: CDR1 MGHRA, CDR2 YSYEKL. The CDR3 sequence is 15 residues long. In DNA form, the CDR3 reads TGCGCCAGCAGCCCCTCCGGGACAGAGAATGAAAAACTGTTTTTT. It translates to CASSPSGTENEKLFF.

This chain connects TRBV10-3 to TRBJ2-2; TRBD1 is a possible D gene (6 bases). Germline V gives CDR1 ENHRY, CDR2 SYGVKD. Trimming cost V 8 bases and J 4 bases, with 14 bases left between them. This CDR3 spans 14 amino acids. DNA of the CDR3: TGTGCCATCTCGGCAGGGGTTTCCACCGGGGAGCTGTTTTTT. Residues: CAISAGVSTGELFF.

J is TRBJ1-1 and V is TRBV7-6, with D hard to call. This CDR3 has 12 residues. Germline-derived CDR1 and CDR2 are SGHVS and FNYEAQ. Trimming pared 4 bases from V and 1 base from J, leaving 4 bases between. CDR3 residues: CASSSSNTEAFF. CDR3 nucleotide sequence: TGTGCCAGCAGCTCTTCGAACACTGAAGCTTTCTTT.

As DNA, the CDR3 is TGTGCCAGCAGCGAAGAAGGCCATAATGAAAAACTGTTTTTT. It codes for CASSEEGHNEKLFF. The J gene is TRBJ1-4, the V gene TRBV6-5, with D hard to call. This CDR3 has 14 residues. Germline CDR1 is MNHEY and CDR2 is SVGAGI. V dropped 6 bases and J dropped 4 bases, with 12 bases sitting between them.

For the CDR3, the DNA is TGTGCCAGCAGTTTAAGACAGGGGGGAATCGAGACCCAGTACTTC. It is translated as CASSLRQGGIETQYF. J is TRBJ2-5 and V is TRBV28, with TRBD1 identical over 9 bases. CDR1 and CDR2 from the germline V gene are MDHEN and SYDVKM. The ends lost 2 bases at V and 5 bases at J; junction bases unmatched: 6. The CDR3 has 15 residues.

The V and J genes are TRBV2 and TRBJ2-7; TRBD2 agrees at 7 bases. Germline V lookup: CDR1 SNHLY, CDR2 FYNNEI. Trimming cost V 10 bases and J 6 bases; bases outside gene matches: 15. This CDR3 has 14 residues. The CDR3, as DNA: TGTGCCACCGGAACCGGGACTAATCGTCGCGAGCAGTACTTC. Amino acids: CATGTGTNRREQYF. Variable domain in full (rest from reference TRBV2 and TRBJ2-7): EPEVTQTPSHQVTQMGQEVILRCVPISNHLYFYWYRQILGQKVEFLVSFYNNEISEKSEIFDDQFSVERPDGSNFTLKIRSTKLEDSAMYFCATGTGTNRREQYFGPGTRLTVT.

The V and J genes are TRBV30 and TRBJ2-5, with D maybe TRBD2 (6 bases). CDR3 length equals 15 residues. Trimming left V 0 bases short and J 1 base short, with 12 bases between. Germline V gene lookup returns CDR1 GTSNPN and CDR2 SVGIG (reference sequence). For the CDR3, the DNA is TGTGCCTGGAGTGTGGGTGGAGCGGGCCAAGAGACCCAGTACTTC. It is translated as CAWSVGGAGQETQYF.

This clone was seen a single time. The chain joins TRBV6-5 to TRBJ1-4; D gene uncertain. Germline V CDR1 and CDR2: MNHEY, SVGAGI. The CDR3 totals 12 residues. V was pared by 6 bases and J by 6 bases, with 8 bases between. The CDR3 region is CASSRTDEKLFF. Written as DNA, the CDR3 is TGTGCCAGCAGCCGGACGGATGAAAAACTGTTTTTT.

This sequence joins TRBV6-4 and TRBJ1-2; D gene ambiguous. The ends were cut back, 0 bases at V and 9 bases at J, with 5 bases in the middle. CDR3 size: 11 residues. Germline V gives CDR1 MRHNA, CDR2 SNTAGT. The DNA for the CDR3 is TGTGCCAGCAGTGACTCGTGGAGCTACACCTTC. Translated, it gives CASSDSWSYTF.